A selection of T cell receptor beta chains follows, all from one sample in a study of response to subunit inactivated influenza vaccine. TCRdb reprocessed the RT-PCR reads via MiXCR and lists one record per CDR3 protein. The table has approximately 520,000 distinct CDR3 sequences, about 15% seen once. The sample consisted of CD4+ T cells sorted from PBMCs, taken less than 30 months after vaccination. The receptors here all came from a man aged 50 to 69 who received an inactivated influenza vaccine. CDR3s include the opening cysteine and the closing phenylalanine or tryptophan. A D gene is named only where the DNA matches it firmly. Rows may omit the clone size; those that give it use once, few, many or a size class.

size,J,V,D,DNA,CDR3
many,TRBJ2-1,TRBV5-1,NA,TGCGCCAGCAGCTTATTAGCATCCAATGAGCAGTTCTTC,CASSLLASNEQFF
many,TRBJ2-2,TRBV5-6,NA,TGTGCCAGCAGCCGGGACCGCCGAAACACCGGGGAGCTGTTTTTT,CASSRDRRNTGELFF
NA,TRBJ1-2,TRBV2,NA,TGTGCCAGCAGTGAGGCAGGGCGGAATGGCTACACCTTC,CASSEAGRNGYTF
NA,TRBJ1-2,TRBV28,NA,TGTGCCAGCAGTCCCGCCCTTACAGGGTCCGGCTACACCTTC,CASSPALTGSGYTF
NA,TRBJ2-1,TRBV12-3/TRBV12-4,TRBD2,TGTGCCAGCAGGGGATCTAGCGGGGGGGCCTATGAGCAGTTCTTC,CASRGSSGGAYEQFF
NA,TRBJ1-2,TRBV4-3,NA,TGCGCCAGCAGCCAAGACCGCTATGATGGCTACACCTTC,CASSQDRYDGYTF
many,TRBJ2-1,TRBV5-1,NA,TGCGCCAGCAGCTTGGGGAGAGTGGTAGCTGAGCAGTTCTTC,CASSLGRVVAEQFF
few,TRBJ2-2,TRBV12-3/TRBV12-4,TRBD2,TGTGCCAGCAGTCCAAGGTATTCTAGCGGGAGTGAGAACACCGGGGAGCTGTTTTTT,CASSPRYSSGSENTGELFF
NA,TRBJ1-4,TRBV29-1,NA,TGCAGCGTTGGTGCCGGGGATGGAAAACTGTTTTTT,CSVGAGDGKLFF
few,TRBJ2-7,TRBV20-1,NA,TGCAGTCCTCGGGGACTTGCACCTACGAAGGAGCAGTACTTC,CSPRGLAPTKEQYF
NA,TRBJ2-3,TRBV29-1,NA,TGCAGCGTTGAAGACACAGTGGCCTTGAGCACAGATACGCAGTATTTT,CSVEDTVALSTDTQYF
many,TRBJ2-7,TRBV12-3/TRBV12-4,TRBD1,TGTGCCAGCAGTAGACAGGGATACGAGCAGTACTTC,CASSRQGYEQYF
few,TRBJ1-3,TRBV12-3/TRBV12-4,NA,TGTGCCAGCAGTTTAGGGGTTGGGTTCGGAAACACCATATATTTT,CASSLGVGFGNTIYF
NA,TRBJ2-4,TRBV6-1,TRBD1,TGTGCCAGCAGTGAAGCGAGGACAGGGCGGATGTCACAGTACTTC,CASSEARTGRMSQYF
NA,TRBJ2-3,TRBV6-5,NA,TGTGCCAGCAGTTATCAACTGGCGACTAGCACAGATACGCAGTATTTT,CASSYQLATSTDTQYF
many,TRBJ2-6,TRBV12-3/TRBV12-4,NA,TGTGCCAGCAGCAAACAGGGTACTGGGGCCAACGTCCTGACTTTC,CASSKQGTGANVLTF
few,TRBJ1-1,TRBV6-5,NA,TGTGCCAGCAGTTACTCGCCAGTAACTGAAGCTTTCTTT,CASSYSPVTEAFF
NA,TRBJ2-1,TRBV4-2,NA,TGTGCCAGCAGCCAAGATCCGACTATTGAGCAGTTCTTC,CASSQDPTIEQFF
many,TRBJ1-5,TRBV3-1,NA,TGTGCCAGCAGCCAAGGGGTAAATCAGCCCCAGCATTTT,CASSQGVNQPQHF
NA,TRBJ2-1,TRBV11-1,TRBD2,TGTGCCAGCAGCCCCCTGGGGACTAGCGGGAGACATTGGGGCTCCTACAATGAGCAGTTCTTC,CASSPLGTSGRHWGSYNEQFF
NA,TRBJ2-2,TRBV5-1,TRBD1,TGCGCCAGCAGCAGCCGGACAGGGACCGGCGGGGAGCTGTTTTTT,CASSSRTGTGGELFF
few,TRBJ2-1,TRBV7-6,NA,TGTGCCAGCAGCTTGCTAGCTCAGTATGAGCAGTTCTTC,CASSLLAQYEQFF
few,TRBJ2-5,TRBV4-1,NA,TGCGCCAGCAGCAGCCGAATTGGACCCATCGGGATCCAGTACTTC,CASSSRIGPIGIQYF
few,TRBJ2-1,TRBV20-1,TRBD2,TGCAGTGCTACGGAGCGGGGGTGGGTTAGGAATGAGCAGTTCTTC,CSATERGWVRNEQFF
NA,TRBJ2-1,TRBV11-2,NA,TGTGCCAGCAGCTTCGGCAGGGCCTACAATGAGCAGTTCTTC,CASSFGRAYNEQFF
few,TRBJ2-2,TRBV3-1,TRBD2,TGTGCCAGCAGCCACCGACGACTAGCGGGAAATGGCGGGGAGCTGTTTTTT,CASSHRRLAGNGGELFF
NA,TRBJ2-3,TRBV12-3/TRBV12-4,TRBD1,TGTGCCAGCACCGCCGGGACAGGGACGGATACGCAGTATTTT,CASTAGTGTDTQYF
NA,TRBJ2-1,TRBV7-9,NA,TGTGCCAGCAGCTTAGGGACAAACAATGAGCAGTTCTTC,CASSLGTNNEQFF
NA,TRBJ2-3,TRBV6-1,TRBD2,TGTGCCAGCAGCCCCCGACGGCTAGCGGGATTGTTAGATACGCAGTATTTT,CASSPRRLAGLLDTQYF
NA,TRBJ2-3,TRBV20-1,TRBD2,TGCAGTGCTAGTGGAGCGGGAGCTGCTGATACGCAGTATTTT,CSASGAGAADTQYF
NA,TRBJ2-4,TRBV7-2,NA,TGTGCCAGCAGCTTAGGGTTTTCCAAAAACATTCAGTACTTC,CASSLGFSKNIQYF
NA,TRBJ2-1,TRBV4-1,TRBD2,TGCGCCAGCAGCCGTCTCGGACTAGTAGGCGATGAGCAGTTCTTC,CASSRLGLVGDEQFF
few,TRBJ2-2,TRBV5-1,TRBD2,TGCGCCAGCAGCCGGACTAGCGGGGGGGTAACGGACACCGGGGAGCTGTTTTTT,CASSRTSGGVTDTGELFF
few,TRBJ2-7,TRBV29-1,NA,TGCAGCGTTGCGACAAGACAGACCTACGAGCAGTACTTC,CSVATRQTYEQYF
few,TRBJ1-5,TRBV4-3,TRBD1,TGCGCCAGCAGCCATAAGACAGGGGGCGGCCAGCCCCAGCATTTT,CASSHKTGGGQPQHF
NA,TRBJ2-2,TRBV5-6,TRBD2,TGTGCCAGCAGCTGGGATCTAGCGGCAAACACCGGGGAGCTGTTTTTT,CASSWDLAANTGELFF
NA,TRBJ1-3,TRBV6-2/TRBV6-3,NA,TGTGCCAGCAGTTACGTCGCTGGAAGCACCATATATTTT,CASSYVAGSTIYF
NA,TRBJ2-3,TRBV6-2/TRBV6-3,TRBD2,TGTGCCAGTGCAACCGACCCTAGCGGGGTGGGAGATACGCAGTATTTT,CASATDPSGVGDTQYF
few,TRBJ2-1,TRBV6-5,TRBD1,TGTGCCAGCAGTTACCGACAGGGATCTAACAATGAGCAGTTCTTC,CASSYRQGSNNEQFF
once,TRBJ1-2,TRBV7-2,NA,TGTGCCAGCAGCTTTGGGTCGCAGGGCTACACCTTC,CASSFGSQGYTF
few,TRBJ2-3,TRBV10-3,NA,TGTGCCATCAGTGACCAGGTGGCAGATACGCAGTATTTT,CAISDQVADTQYF
NA,TRBJ1-5,TRBV23-1,NA,TGCGCCAGCAGTCAGGTGCAGCGCACTGAGCCCCAGCATTTT,CASSQVQRTEPQHF
many,TRBJ2-1,TRBV16,TRBD1,TGTGCCAGCTCTCTACCTCCGGGACAGAAGAATGAGCAGTTCTTC,CASSLPPGQKNEQFF
few,TRBJ1-1,TRBV7-2,NA,TGTGCCAGCAGCTTAATGTGGAACACTGAAGCTTTCTTT,CASSLMWNTEAFF
NA,TRBJ2-2,TRBV4-2,NA,TGTGCCAGCAGCCAAGAAGTTAACAAGAACACCGGGGAGCTGTTTTTT,CASSQEVNKNTGELFF
few,TRBJ2-5,TRBV18,NA,TGTGCCAGCTCACCAGCAGGGTTCGAGACCCAGTACTTC,CASSPAGFETQYF
NA,TRBJ1-1,TRBV11-2,TRBD1,TGTGCCAGCAGCTTACAGGGGGTGAGCACTGAAGCTTTCTTT,CASSLQGVSTEAFF
few,TRBJ2-1,TRBV11-2,TRBD2,TGTGCCAGCAGCCCCCATCTAGCGGGGCTCCTAAGCTCCTACAATGAGCAGTTCTTC,CASSPHLAGLLSSYNEQFF
NA,TRBJ2-3,TRBV6-1,NA,TGTGCCAGCAATGGCTATTGGACAGATACGCAGTATTTT,CASNGYWTDTQYF
few,TRBJ1-2,TRBV20-1,TRBD1,TGCAGTGCTATAAACCGGGACAGGGTAGGGGGCTACACCTTC,CSAINRDRVGGYTF
NA,TRBJ2-2,TRBV2,NA,TGTGCCAGCAGTGGAGGGTTGTTGAACACCGGGGAGCTGTTTTTT,CASSGGLLNTGELFF
NA,TRBJ2-1,TRBV7-9,NA,TGTGCCAGCACCCTGGAGTACAATGAGCAGTTCTTC,CASTLEYNEQFF
NA,TRBJ2-1,TRBV2,NA,TGTGCCAGTTTGAGGGCTCCTTCCTACAATGAGCAGTTCTTC,CASLRAPSYNEQFF